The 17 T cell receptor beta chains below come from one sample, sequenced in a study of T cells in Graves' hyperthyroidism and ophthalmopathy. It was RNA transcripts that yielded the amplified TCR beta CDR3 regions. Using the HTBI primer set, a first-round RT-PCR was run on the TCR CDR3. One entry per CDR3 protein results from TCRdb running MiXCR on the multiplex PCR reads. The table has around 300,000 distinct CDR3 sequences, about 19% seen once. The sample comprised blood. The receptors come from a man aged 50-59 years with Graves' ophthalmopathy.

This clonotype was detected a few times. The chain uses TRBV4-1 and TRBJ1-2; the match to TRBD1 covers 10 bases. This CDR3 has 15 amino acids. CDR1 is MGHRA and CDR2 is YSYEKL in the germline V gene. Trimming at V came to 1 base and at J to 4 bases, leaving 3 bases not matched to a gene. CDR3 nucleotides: TGCGCCAGCAGCCAAGCGGACAGGGGGGTCTATGGCTACACCTTC. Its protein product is CASSQADRGVYGYTF.

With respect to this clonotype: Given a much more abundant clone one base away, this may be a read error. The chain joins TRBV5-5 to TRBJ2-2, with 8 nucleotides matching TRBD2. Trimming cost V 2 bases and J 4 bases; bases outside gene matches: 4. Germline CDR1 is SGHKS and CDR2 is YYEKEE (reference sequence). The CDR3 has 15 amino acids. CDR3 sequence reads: CASSLAGASTGELFF. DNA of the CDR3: TGTGCCAGCAGCTTAGCGGGAGCGAGCACCGGGGAGCTGTTTTTT.

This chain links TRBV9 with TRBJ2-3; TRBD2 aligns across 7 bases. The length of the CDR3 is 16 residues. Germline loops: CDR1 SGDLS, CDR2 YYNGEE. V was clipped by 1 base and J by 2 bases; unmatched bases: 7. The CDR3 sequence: CASSVTSESHTDTQYF. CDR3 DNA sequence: TGTGCCAGCAGCGTAACTAGCGAGTCTCACACAGATACGCAGTATTTT.

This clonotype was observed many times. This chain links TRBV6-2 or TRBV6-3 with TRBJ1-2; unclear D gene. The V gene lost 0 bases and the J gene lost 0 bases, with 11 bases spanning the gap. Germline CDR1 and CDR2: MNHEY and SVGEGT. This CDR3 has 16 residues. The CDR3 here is CASSYSSELTNYGYTF. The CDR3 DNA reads TGTGCCAGCAGTTACTCGAGTGAGCTTACTAACTATGGCTACACCTTC.

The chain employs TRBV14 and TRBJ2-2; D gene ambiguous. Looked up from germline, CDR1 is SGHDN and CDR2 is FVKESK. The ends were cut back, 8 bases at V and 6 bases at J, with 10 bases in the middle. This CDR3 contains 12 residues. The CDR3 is CASSPGPGELFF. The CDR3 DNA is TGTGCCAGCTCACCCGGTCCCGGGGAGCTGTTTTTT.

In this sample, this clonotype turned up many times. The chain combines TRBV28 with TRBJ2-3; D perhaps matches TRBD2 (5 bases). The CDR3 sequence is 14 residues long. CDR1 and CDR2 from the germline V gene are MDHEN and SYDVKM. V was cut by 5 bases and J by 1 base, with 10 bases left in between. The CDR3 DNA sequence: TGTGCCAGCAGTGTCCCCGGGGGCACAGATACGCAGTATTTT. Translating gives CASSVPGGTDTQYF.

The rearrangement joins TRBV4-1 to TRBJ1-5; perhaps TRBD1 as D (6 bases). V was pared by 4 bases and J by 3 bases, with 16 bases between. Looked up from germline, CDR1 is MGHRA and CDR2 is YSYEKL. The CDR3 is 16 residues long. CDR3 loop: CASSLHPQGTNQPQHF. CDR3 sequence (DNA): TGCGCCAGCAGCCTCCATCCCCAGGGGACCAATCAGCCCCAGCATTTT.

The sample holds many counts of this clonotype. DNA of the CDR3: TGCGCCAGCAGCTTGTCGGCGGCAACCTACGAGCAGTACTTC. Translated, it gives CASSLSAATYEQYF. The V and J genes are TRBV5-1 and TRBJ2-7; D ambiguous. The CDR3 runs 14 residues. Germline loops: CDR1 SGHRS, CDR2 YFSETQ. The ends were cut back, 1 base at V and 2 bases at J, with 10 bases in the middle.

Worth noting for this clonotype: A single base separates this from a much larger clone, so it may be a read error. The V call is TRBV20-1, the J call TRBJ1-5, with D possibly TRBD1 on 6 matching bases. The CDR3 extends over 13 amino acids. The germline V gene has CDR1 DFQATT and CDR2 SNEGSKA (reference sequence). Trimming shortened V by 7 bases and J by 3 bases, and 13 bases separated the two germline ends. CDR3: CSVYRDTNQPQHF. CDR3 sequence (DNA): TGCAGTGTCTACCGGGACACCAATCAGCCCCAGCATTTT.

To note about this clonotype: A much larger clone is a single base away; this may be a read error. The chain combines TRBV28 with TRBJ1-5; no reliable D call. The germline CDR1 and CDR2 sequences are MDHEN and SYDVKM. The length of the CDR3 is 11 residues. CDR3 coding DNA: TGTACCAGCAGTAAGAATCAGCCCCAGCATTTT. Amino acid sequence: CTSSKNQPQHF.

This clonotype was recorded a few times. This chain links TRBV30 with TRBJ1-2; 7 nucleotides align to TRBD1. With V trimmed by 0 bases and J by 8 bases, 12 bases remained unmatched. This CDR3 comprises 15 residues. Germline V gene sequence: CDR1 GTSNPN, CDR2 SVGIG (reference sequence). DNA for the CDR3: TGTGCCTGGAGTGTTCCCCAGAAGGGGGCGCGGGGCTACACCTTC. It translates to CAWSVPQKGARGYTF.

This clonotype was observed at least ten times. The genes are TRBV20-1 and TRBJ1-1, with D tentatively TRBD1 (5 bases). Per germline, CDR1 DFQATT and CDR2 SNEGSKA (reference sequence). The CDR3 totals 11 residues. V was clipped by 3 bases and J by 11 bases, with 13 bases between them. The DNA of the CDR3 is TGCAGTGCTAGGAGGGACGGGGATGCTTTCTTT. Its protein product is CSARRDGDAFF.

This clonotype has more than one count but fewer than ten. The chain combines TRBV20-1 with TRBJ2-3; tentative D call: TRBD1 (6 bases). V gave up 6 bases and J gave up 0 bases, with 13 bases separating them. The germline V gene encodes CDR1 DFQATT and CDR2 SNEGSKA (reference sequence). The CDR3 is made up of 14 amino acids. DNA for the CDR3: TGCAGTGCATCGGGACACACTAGCACAGATACGCAGTATTTT. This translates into CSASGHTSTDTQYF.

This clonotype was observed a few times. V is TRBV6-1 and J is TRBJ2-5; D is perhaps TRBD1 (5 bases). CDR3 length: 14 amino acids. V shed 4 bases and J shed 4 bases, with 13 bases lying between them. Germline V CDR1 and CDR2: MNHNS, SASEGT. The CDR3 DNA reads TGTGCCAGCAGTGGGCAGGGCTCACGAGAGACCCAGTACTTC. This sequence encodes CASSGQGSRETQYF.

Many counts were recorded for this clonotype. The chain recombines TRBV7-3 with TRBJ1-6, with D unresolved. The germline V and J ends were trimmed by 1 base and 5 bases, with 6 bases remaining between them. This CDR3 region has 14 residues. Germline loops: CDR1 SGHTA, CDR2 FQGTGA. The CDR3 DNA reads TGTGCCAGCAGCTTAAACCGAAATAATTCACCCCTCCACTTT. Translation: CASSLNRNNSPLHF.

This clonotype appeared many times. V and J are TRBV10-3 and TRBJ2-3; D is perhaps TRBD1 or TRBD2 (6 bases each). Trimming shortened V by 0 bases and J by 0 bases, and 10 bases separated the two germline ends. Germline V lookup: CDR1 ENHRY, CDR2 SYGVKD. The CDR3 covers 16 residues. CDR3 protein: CAISESAGHSTDTQYF. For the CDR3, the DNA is TGTGCCATCAGTGAGTCTGCGGGACACAGCACAGATACGCAGTATTTT.

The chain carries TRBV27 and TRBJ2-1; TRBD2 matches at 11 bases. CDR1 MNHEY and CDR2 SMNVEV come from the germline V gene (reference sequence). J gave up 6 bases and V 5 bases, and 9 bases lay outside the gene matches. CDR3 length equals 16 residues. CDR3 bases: TGTGCCAGCAGTCTACCGACTAGCGGGATTATCAATGAGCAGTTCTTC. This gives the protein CASSLPTSGIINEQFF.